This T cell receptor (beta chain) was observed in a study of blood T cell repertoires in COVID-19. The germline V gene has CDR1 SGHRS and CDR2 YFSETQ. J gave up 2 bases and V 0 bases, and 8 bases lay outside the gene matches. The CDR3 has 17 residues. Some clones are missing from TCRdb's copy, which holds only in-frame ones; the method was immunoSEQ multiplex PCR. This table has 250,000 to 300,000 clones, 81% appearing once. The receptor was isolated from a woman in her sixties or seventies with active or convalescent COVID-19. The sample was peripheral blood. V and J are TRBV5-1 and TRBJ2-7; TRBD1 aligns across 10 bases. This CDR3 reads CASSLGLGDRGPYEQYF. The CDR3 coding sequence is TGCGCCAGCAGCTTGGGACTTGGGGACAGGGGACCCTACGAGCAGTACTTC. Full variable domain (rest looked up from reference TRBV5-1 and TRBJ2-7): KAGVTQTPRYLIKTRGQQVTLSCSPISGHRSVSWYQQTPGQGLQFLFEYFSETQRNKGNFPGRFSGRQFSNSRSEMNVSTLELGDSALYLCASSLGLGDRGPYEQYFGPGTRLTVT.